These 14 T cell receptor beta chains were all obtained from the same sample, sequenced in a study of OX40 agonist ivuxolimab in advanced cancers. Libraries were built with the immunoSEQ multiplex PCR assay. This immuneACCESS table, as held by TCRdb, lists in-frame sequences with V and J called but not all clones. Of the missing ones, under half trace to an unresolved V gene in checked studies; the others have no known cause. The sample yields around 29,000 clones; approximately 80% were counted once. The ten largest clones represent roughly 30% of the sample. This specimen was CD4+ or CD8+ T cells sorted from blood, taken in a trial of the OX40 agonist ivuxolimab. These TCRs come from an adult with an advanced solid tumor such as melanoma, head and neck, liver or kidney cancer.

The rearrangement links TRBV19 to TRBJ1-1, with TRBD1 matching 8 bases. J was trimmed by 3 bases and V by 4 bases; bases with no gene match: 7. This CDR3 spans 15 amino acids. Germline lookup yields CDR1 LNHDA and CDR2 SQIVND (reference sequence). CDR3 nucleotides: TGTGCCAGTAGTACCTGGGACAGGTGGGACACTGAAGCTTTCTTT. It encodes CASSTWDRWDTEAFF.

The chain uses TRBV10-3 and TRBJ2-1; TRBD1 matches at 7 bases. The ends lost 8 bases at V and 0 bases at J; junction bases unmatched: 7. The CDR3 is 15 amino acids. Germline V gives CDR1 ENHRY, CDR2 SYGVKD. Here the CDR3 DNA reads TGTGCCATCGATGATGAGGGGGCCTCCTACAATGAGCAGTTCTTC. Its translation is CAIDDEGASYNEQFF.

This chain links TRBV30 with TRBJ2-7, with D possibly being TRBD1 (6 bases). V dropped 3 bases and J dropped 9 bases, with 24 bases sitting between them. Germline assignment: CDR1 GTSNPN and CDR2 SVGIG (reference sequence). The CDR3 is made up of 15 amino acids. For the CDR3, the DNA is TGTGCCTGGAGCCAACCCGGCGACAGGTCCCTACGGCAGTACTTC. It translates to CAWSQPGDRSLRQYF.

The CDR3 DNA is TGTGCCAGCAGCGTAGCGGGGGGCGCATCCTATGGCTACACCTTC. Protein: CASSVAGGASYGYTF. The rearrangement joins TRBV9 to TRBJ1-2, with D perhaps TRBD1 (6 bases). The CDR3 consists of 15 residues. Germline-derived CDR1 and CDR2 are SGDLS and YYNGEE. Trimming took 0 bases from V and 4 from J, leaving 13 bases between them.

The genes are TRBV2 and TRBJ2-1; D unresolved. Germline CDR1 reads SNHLY; CDR2 reads FYNNEI. This CDR3 comprises 12 residues. V was cut by 8 bases and J by 0 bases, with 5 bases left in between. Here the CDR3 reads CASCPSYNEQFF. The CDR3, as DNA: TGTGCCAGCTGCCCCTCCTACAATGAGCAGTTCTTC.

The chain uses TRBV18 and TRBJ2-2; perhaps TRBD1 as D (5 bases). Trimming took off 2 bases at V and 4 bases at J, with 20 bases between the two ends. CDR3 length equals 18 residues. The germline V gene encodes CDR1 KGHSH and CDR2 LQKENI. The CDR3 region has the DNA TGTGCCAGCTCACCATCGAAGGGGATAGCTTCGGCCACCGGGGAGCTGTTTTTT. Encoded protein: CASSPSKGIASATGELFF.

The rearrangement joins TRBV21-1 to TRBJ2-7; the D call in the table, TRBD2, was not verified against the DNA. TRBV21-1 constitutes a pseudogene. The CDR3 sequence is 17 residues long. The CDR3 loop is CASTKGLAGDRHYEQYF. For the CDR3, the DNA is TGTGCCAGCACCAAGGGGCTAGCGGGGGATCGGCATTACGAGCAGTACTTC.

This chain uses TRBV29-1 with TRBJ1-5; TRBD1 is a possible D gene (5 bases). CDR3 length: 15 amino acids. Trimming cost V 6 bases and J 1 base, with 16 bases left between them. Germline CDR1 SQVTM, CDR2 ANQGSEA. CDR3 sequence reads: CSVRDGLSSNQPQHF. Written as DNA, the CDR3 is TGCAGCGTCAGGGACGGCCTCTCCAGCAATCAGCCCCAGCATTTT.

The rearrangement joins TRBV30 to TRBJ1-1; D remains unclear. The V end lost 0 bases, the J end lost 6 bases, and 11 bases lay between the germline ends. Germline V gives CDR1 GTSNPN, CDR2 SVGIG (reference sequence). The CDR3 runs to 13 residues. This CDR3 reads CAWSVRSGSEAFF. The CDR3 nucleotides read TGTGCCTGGAGTGTACGATCGGGATCTGAAGCTTTCTTT.

V gene TRBV9 combines with J gene TRBJ2-4; D gene uncertain. Germline V gene lookup returns CDR1 SGDLS and CDR2 YYNGEE. CDR3 length equals 15 residues. Trimming pared 0 bases from V and 7 bases from J, leaving 14 bases between. For the CDR3, the DNA is TGTGCCAGCAGCGTAGCGAGTTCCGGTTTGAACATTCAGTACTTC. This codes for CASSVASSGLNIQYF.

The chain links TRBV25-1 to TRBJ1-6; D ambiguous. The CDR3 length is 14 residues. CDR1 is MGHDK, CDR2 SYGVNS, per germline. The ends were cut back, 4 bases at V and 10 bases at J, with 14 bases in the middle. The CDR3 coding sequence is TGTGCCAGCAGTGGTGGCGGGGAATGGTCACCCCTCCACTTT. Amino acids: CASSGGGEWSPLHF. The full variable domain, rest sourced from reference TRBV25-1 and TRBJ1-6, is EADIYQTPRYLVIGTGKKITLECSQTMGHDKMYWYQQDPGMELHLIHYSYGVNSTEKGDLSSESTVSRIRTEHFPLTLESARPSHTSQYLCASSGGGEWSPLHFGNGTRLTVT.

V gene TRBV28 combines with J gene TRBJ2-7; D might be TRBD2 (6 bases). Trimming stripped 4 bases from V and 5 bases from J, with 18 bases between. Germline V gene data show CDR1 as MDHEN and CDR2 as SYDVKM. This CDR3 region has 15 residues. DNA for the CDR3: TGTGCCAGCAGTTATAAGGCGGAGGGGATCCACGAGCAGTACTTC. The encoded protein is CASSYKAEGIHEQYF.

In this sample, this clone is medium-sized. Different DNA sequences within this sample yield the same CDR3. CDR3 coding DNA: TGTGCCAGCAGTTACTCGGCCAGATTGAACACTGAAGCTTTCTTT. As protein: CASSYSARLNTEAFF. The gene calls are TRBV6-5 and TRBJ1-1, with D unclear. Germline V gives CDR1 MNHEY, CDR2 SVGAGI. This CDR3 comprises 15 residues. V lost 0 bases and J lost 0, with 8 bases in between.

The chain employs TRBV5-8 and TRBJ2-3, with D perhaps matching TRBD1 (5 bases). CDR1 is SGHTS and CDR2 is YDEGEE in the germline V gene. The V end was cut by 4 bases, the J end by 2 bases, with 23 bases between. This CDR3 comprises 18 residues. This chain's CDR3 is CASSPSPATVQTTDTQYF. For the CDR3, the DNA is TGTGCCAGCAGCCCCTCCCCGGCGACAGTGCAGACCACAGATACGCAGTATTTT. The full variable domain, with the rest looked up from reference TRBV5-8 and TRBJ2-3, is EAGVTQSPTHLIKTRGQQATLRCSPISGHTSVYWYQQALGLGLQFLLWYDEGEERNRGNFPPRFSGRQFPNYSSELNVNALELEDSALYLCASSPSPATVQTTDTQYFGPGTRLTVL.